The 3 T cell receptor beta chains in this list originate from one sample, sequenced in a study of PD-1 blockade in mismatch repair-deficient tumors. Clones were read by immunoSEQ multiplex PCR, and TCRdb kept only the in-frame ones, dropping some. The profile shows around 62,000 clones, 60% to 80% of them singletons. Here the sequenced sample was peripheral blood, taken 2 weeks after starting pembrolizumab. The origin of the receptors is an adult with mismatch repair-deficient cancer.

This chain connects TRBV19 to TRBJ2-3, with TRBD1 identical over 7 bases. V lost 3 bases to trimming and J lost 3 bases; unmatched junction nucleotides: 9. This CDR3 region has 16 residues. Germline-derived CDR1 and CDR2 are LNHDA and SQIVND (reference sequence). The CDR3 region is CASSIHDRVYTDTQYF. CDR3 sequence (DNA): TGTGCCAGTAGTATTCACGACAGGGTTTATACAGATACGCAGTATTTT.

The V call is TRBV6-1, the J call TRBJ1-2; no clear D gene. Between the trimmed V and J ends, which lost 0 bases and 8 bases, there was a span of 13 bases. This CDR3 has 14 amino acids. CDR1 and CDR2 from the germline V gene are MNHNS and SASEGT. The CDR3: CASSEARGGRGYTF. The CDR3 bases are TGTGCCAGCAGTGAAGCGCGCGGTGGGAGAGGCTACACCTTC.

Relative to its sample, this clone is medium-sized. The chain combines TRBV4-3 with TRBJ2-1; D uncertain. The CDR3 spans 16 residues. Germline assignment: CDR1 LGHNA and CDR2 YSLEER. V lost 1 base and J lost 6, with 16 bases in between. The CDR3 bases are TGCGCCAGCAGCCAAGCTTTAGAAAGGGCGTCCAATGAGCAGTTCTTC. It codes for CASSQALERASNEQFF.